The subject of this entry is one TCR beta chain. Here immunoSEQ multiplex PCR was the method, and the copy in TCRdb shows in-frame clones only, minus some. The data hold fewer than 250,000 clones, with roughly four fifths observed a single time. CDR1 is LGHDT and CDR2 is YNNKEL in the germline V gene (reference sequence). Trimming left V 3 bases short and J 1 base short, with 5 bases between. This CDR3 has 13 residues. The sample comes from a study of blood T cell repertoires in COVID-19. The receptor's source is a woman between 65 and 79 years old with acute or convalescent COVID-19. The chain uses TRBV3-1 (or the pseudogene TRBV3-2) and TRBJ2-3; D may be TRBD2 (5 bases). Sequences were obtained from peripheral blood. CDR3 amino acids: CASSQRGTDTQYF. The CDR3 nucleotides are TGTGCCAGCAGCCAGAGGGGCACAGATACGCAGTATTTT.